These 9 T cell receptor beta chains came from one sample sequenced in a study of OX40 agonist ivuxolimab in advanced cancers. Using immunoSEQ multiplex PCR, the repertoire was profiled, and TCRdb retains in-frame clones only, with some absent. Among about 100,000 clones listed, less than 95% were seen once. The source was CD4+ or CD8+ T cells sorted from blood, collected in a trial of the OX40 agonist ivuxolimab. The receptor set was obtained from an adult with an advanced solid tumor such as melanoma, head and neck, liver or kidney cancer.

The chain joins TRBV2 to TRBJ1-2; 7 bases are a match to TRBD1. The J segment lost 4 bases and the V segment lost 6 bases, leaving 8 bases of the junction unmatched. In germline, CDR1 is SNHLY, CDR2 FYNNEI. The CDR3 totals 14 residues. Written as DNA, the CDR3 is TGTGCCAGCAGCGACCCAGGGGGGGCCTATGGCTACACCTTC. This translates into CASSDPGGAYGYTF. The full variable domain, in which reference TRBV2 and TRBJ1-2 provide the parts outside the CDR3, is EPEVTQTPSHQVTQMGQEVILRCVPISNHLYFYWYRQILGQKVEFLVSFYNNEISEKSEIFDDQFSVERPDGSNFTLKIRSTKLEDSAMYFCASSDPGGAYGYTFGSGTRLTVV.

V and J are TRBV25-1 and TRBJ1-1; D is perhaps TRBD1 (5 bases). The CDR3 consists of 15 residues. Germline CDR1 MGHDK, CDR2 SYGVNS. V dropped 5 bases and J dropped 1 base, with 14 bases sitting between them. For the CDR3, the DNA is TGTGCCAGCAGTAAACAGGTTAATAGGAACACTGAAGCTTTCTTT. Translation gives CASSKQVNRNTEAFF.

The rearrangement joins TRBV30 to TRBJ2-5; 7 bases are a match to TRBD2. This CDR3 is 16 amino acids long. Trimming took 4 bases from V and 5 from J; bases not matched to a gene: 16. From germline, CDR1 is GTSNPN and CDR2 SVGIG (reference sequence). CDR3 protein: CAWTKERAGWGETQYF. As DNA, the CDR3 is TGTGCCTGGACCAAGGAAAGAGCGGGATGGGGGGAGACCCAGTACTTC.

This sequence joins TRBV7-2 and TRBJ1-5; weak D call: TRBD1 (5 bases). This CDR3 region has 16 residues. The germline V and J ends were trimmed by 5 bases and 1 base, with 15 bases remaining between them. Germline assignment: CDR1 SGHTA and CDR2 FQGNSA. The CDR3 coding sequence is TGTGCCAGCAGCCCACGTTCAGGGTCAAGCAATCAGCCCCAGCATTTT. Encoded protein: CASSPRSGSSNQPQHF.

This clone has only one observation. The rearrangement links TRBV6-5 to TRBJ2-2; no firm D call. The CDR3 totals 15 residues. V lost 2 bases and J 2 bases, leaving 9 bases between the germline ends. Germline loops: CDR1 MNHEY, CDR2 SVGAGI. DNA of the CDR3: TGTGCCAGCAGTTACAGGCCACGCAACACCGGGGAGCTGTTTTTT. Translation: CASSYRPRNTGELFF.

This chain uses TRBV4-2 with TRBJ2-3; no clear D gene. Germline V gives CDR1 LGHNA, CDR2 YNFKEQ. The V end lost 1 base, the J end lost 2 bases, and 13 bases lay between the germline ends. The CDR3 totals 16 residues. The CDR3 is CASSQGFEQTTDTQYF. Here the CDR3 DNA reads TGTGCCAGCAGCCAAGGCTTTGAACAGACCACAGATACGCAGTATTTT.

The chain combines TRBV28 with TRBJ2-7, with 9 bases lining up with TRBD1. The CDR3 totals 14 residues. The germline V gene encodes CDR1 MDHEN and CDR2 SYDVKM. The ends lost 3 bases at V and 7 bases at J; junction bases unmatched: 7. This chain's CDR3 is CASSLGQGAGEQYF. The CDR3 DNA reads as TGTGCCAGCAGTTTGGGACAGGGAGCGGGGGAGCAGTACTTC.

V and J are TRBV27 and TRBJ1-2; the D is unclear. CDR1 is MNHEY and CDR2 is SMNVEV in the germline V gene (reference sequence). Trimming pared 5 bases from V and 5 bases from J, leaving 15 bases between. The CDR3 runs 14 residues. CDR3 in amino acids: CASSPTGNGYGYTF. CDR3 coding DNA: TGTGCCAGCAGTCCCACCGGAAACGGGTATGGCTACACCTTC.

This chain uses TRBV4-2 with TRBJ2-7, with D uncertain. V lost 0 bases, J lost 6 bases, and 15 bases lay in between. Germline CDR1 LGHNA, CDR2 YNFKEQ. The CDR3 has 15 residues. This CDR3 is CASSQDLGTAVEQYF. As DNA, the CDR3 is TGTGCCAGCAGCCAAGATCTTGGAACGGCCGTCGAGCAGTACTTC.